This passage covers 25 T cell receptor beta chains from one sample sequenced in a study of blood T cell repertoires in COVID-19. Method: immunoSEQ multiplex PCR; TCRdb's copy keeps in-frame clones and lacks some. Among about 140,000 clones, over 80% were seen once, and the ten largest hold 8.9%. Sequencing was performed on peripheral blood. These receptors all stem from a man aged 25-40 years with COVID-19, enrolled during active disease.

This clone was found once. J is TRBJ1-5 and V is TRBV11-2, with 7 bases that match TRBD1. The CDR3 covers 14 residues. V was clipped by 4 bases and J by 4 bases; unmatched bases: 4. Germline V gene lookup returns CDR1 SGHAT and CDR2 FQNNGV. CDR3 sequence reads: CASSSGQPNQPQHF. Written as DNA, the CDR3 is TGTGCCAGCAGCTCGGGACAGCCTAATCAGCCCCAGCATTTT. The full variable domain, with the rest looked up from reference TRBV11-2 and TRBJ1-5, is EAGVAQSPRYKIIEKRQSVAFWCNPISGHATLYWYQQILGQGPKLLIQFQNNGVVDDSQLPKDRFSAERLKGVDSTLKIQPAKLEDSAVYLCASSSGQPNQPQHFGDGTRLSIL.

This chain connects TRBV19 to TRBJ2-7, with D tentatively TRBD2 (6 bases). Looked up from germline, CDR1 is LNHDA and CDR2 is SQIVND (reference sequence). CDR3 length equals 13 residues. Trimming cost V 4 bases and J 2 bases, with 9 bases left between them. This CDR3 is CASSTGGPYEQYF. The CDR3 nucleotides read TGTGCCAGTAGTACCGGGGGTCCCTACGAGCAGTACTTC.

The chain employs TRBV5-6 and TRBJ2-7; 8 bases agree with TRBD1. V lost 4 bases to trimming and J lost 4 bases; unmatched junction nucleotides: 7. CDR3 size: 14 residues. Per the germline V gene, CDR1 is SGHDT and CDR2 is YYEEEE. CDR3 protein: CASSPTGAEYEQYF. The CDR3 nucleotides are TGTGCCAGCAGCCCGACAGGGGCCGAATACGAGCAGTACTTC.

CDR3 loop: CASKHDRGIAGELFF. The DNA of the CDR3 is TGTGCCAGCAAGCACGACAGGGGTATTGCCGGGGAGCTGTTTTTT. This chain joins TRBV28 and TRBJ2-2, with 8 bases lining up with TRBD1. Trimming removed 7 bases from V and 6 bases from J; junction bases left unmatched: 10. This CDR3 spans 15 amino acids. Germline V gene data show CDR1 as MDHEN and CDR2 as SYDVKM.

The chain recombines TRBV5-1 with TRBJ2-7, with D perhaps matching TRBD2 (6 bases). CDR3 size: 13 residues. V was clipped by 0 bases and J by 13 bases, with 17 bases between them. The germline CDR1 and CDR2 sequences are SGHRS and YFSETQ. CDR3 bases: TGCGCCAGCAGCTTGGCCTCAGGGCGGGACGGTTACTTC. Translation gives CASSLASGRDGYF.

The CDR3 sequence is CASSSPTGHYEQYF. The CDR3 nucleotides are TGTGCCAGCAGCTCTCCGACAGGCCACTACGAGCAGTACTTC. The chain has TRBV6-5 and TRBJ2-7; tentative D call: TRBD1 (6 bases). The CDR3 runs to 14 residues. Trimming took 6 bases from V and 3 from J, leaving 15 bases between them. Per the germline V gene, CDR1 is MNHEY and CDR2 is SVGAGI.

The rearrangement links TRBV15 to TRBJ2-3; unclear D gene. This CDR3 comprises 15 residues. Trimming stripped 0 bases from V and 1 base from J, with 8 bases between. The germline gives CDR1 LNHNV, CDR2 YYDKDF (reference sequence). The CDR3 reads CATSRDGQGTDTQYF. The CDR3 DNA is TGTGCCACCAGCAGAGATGGGCAGGGCACAGATACGCAGTATTTT. Using reference TRBV15 and TRBJ2-3 for the parts outside the CDR3, the full variable domain is DAMVIQNPRYQVTQFGKPVTLSCSQTLNHNVMYWYQQKSSQAPKLLFHYYDKDFNNEADTPDNFQSRRPNTSFCFLDIRSPGLGDTAMYLCATSRDGQGTDTQYFGPGTRLTVL.

The chain uses TRBV19 and TRBJ1-5; D gene ambiguous. Germline V CDR1 and CDR2: LNHDA, SQIVND (reference sequence). V lost 5 bases and J lost 3, with 20 bases in between. This CDR3 is 17 amino acids long. For the CDR3, the DNA is TGTGCCAGTAGTCCCCCAGGCCGTGTCTTGTCCAATCAGCCCCAGCATTTT. It translates to CASSPPGRVLSNQPQHF.

The chain carries TRBV12-3 or TRBV12-4 and TRBJ1-2; 9 positions agree with TRBD1. The CDR3 runs 13 residues. In nucleotides, the CDR3 is TGTGCAATCCGGGACAGGGATTTTGATGGCTACACCTTC. This translates into CAIRDRDFDGYTF.

V gene TRBV10-3 combines with J gene TRBJ1-5; D may be TRBD1 (6 bases). The CDR3 runs 14 residues. Between the trimmed V and J ends, which lost 8 bases and 4 bases, there was a span of 15 bases. Germline V gives CDR1 ENHRY, CDR2 SYGVKD. The CDR3: CAIRPGEGNQPQHF. CDR3 coding DNA: TGTGCCATCCGTCCAGGGGAGGGAAATCAGCCCCAGCATTTT.

This clone has just one count. V gene TRBV18 combines with J gene TRBJ2-1; 13 positions match TRBD2. This CDR3 region has 16 residues. The germline CDR1 and CDR2 sequences are KGHSH and LQKENI. The ends lost 2 bases at V and 8 bases at J; junction bases unmatched: 6. CDR3 amino acids: CASSPKGLAGDDEQFF. Here the CDR3 DNA reads TGTGCCAGCTCACCAAAAGGACTAGCGGGAGACGATGAGCAGTTCTTC.

The chain has TRBV19 and TRBJ2-2; the match to TRBD2 covers 8 bases. CDR3 length equals 15 residues. V lost 8 bases, J lost 0 bases, and 5 bases stayed unmatched. The germline gives CDR1 LNHDA, CDR2 SQIVND (reference sequence). This CDR3 reads CASLLAGANTGELFF. The CDR3 nucleotides read TGTGCCAGTCTCCTAGCGGGCGCGAACACCGGGGAGCTGTTTTTT.

The chain is built from TRBV3-1 (or the pseudogene TRBV3-2) and TRBJ1-1, with 8 bases that match TRBD1. The germline gives CDR1 LGHDT, CDR2 YNNKEL (reference sequence). V trimming: 1 base; J trimming: 10 bases; junction bases outside the gene matches: 5. The CDR3 runs to 13 residues. The CDR3 nucleotides are TGTGCCAGCAGCCAAGCGGACAGGGTAGGAGCTTTCTTT. This gives the protein CASSQADRVGAFF.

The DNA of the CDR3 is TGTGCCAGCAGTCGCACAGAGAGCGGCTACGAGCAGTACTTC. Amino acid sequence: CASSRTESGYEQYF. V is TRBV4-2 and J is TRBJ2-7; a weak D match, TRBD2 (5 bases). Germline V gene lookup returns CDR1 LGHNA and CDR2 YNFKEQ. This CDR3 region has 14 residues. Deletions cut 6 bases from V and 3 bases from J, with 15 bases between.

This chain links TRBV19 with TRBJ2-5; D is unclear. V lost 3 bases, J lost 2 bases, and 7 bases lay in between. Germline assignment: CDR1 LNHDA and CDR2 SQIVND (reference sequence). The CDR3 runs to 13 residues. DNA of the CDR3: TGTGCCAGTAGTATGTTACTTCAAGAGACCCAGTACTTC. This sequence encodes CASSMLLQETQYF.

V usage is TRBV5-6 and J usage is TRBJ2-1; D possibly corresponds to TRBD2 (6 bases). Germline values: CDR1 SGHDT, CDR2 YYEEEE. V was clipped by 2 bases and J by 6 bases, with 24 bases between them. The CDR3 is 18 residues long. CDR3 region: CASSFRPWTKLARNEQFF. For the CDR3, the DNA is TGTGCCAGCAGCTTTCGACCTTGGACCAAACTAGCTCGCAATGAGCAGTTCTTC.

The chain uses TRBV3-1 (or the pseudogene TRBV3-2) and TRBJ1-5, with 7 bases lining up with TRBD1. The V gene's germline CDR1 is LGHDT and CDR2 YNNKEL (reference sequence). The CDR3 totals 14 residues. The V segment lost 7 bases and the J segment 5 bases; nucleotides outside the gene matches: 8. DNA for the CDR3: TGTGCCAGCACCATAGGGACAGCTGATCAGCCCCAGCATTTT. Its protein is CASTIGTADQPQHF.

The V and J genes are TRBV6-4 and TRBJ2-3; 8 bases align to TRBD2. CDR3 length: 15 residues. With V trimmed by 2 bases and J by 4 bases, 5 bases remained unmatched. CDR1 and CDR2 (germline): MRHNA, SNTAGT. In nucleotides, the CDR3 is TGTGCCAGCAGTGACGAAAGCGGGAGTTCAGATACGCAGTATTTT. It is translated as CASSDESGSSDTQYF.

The chain carries TRBV9 and TRBJ2-7; unclear D gene. V lost 6 bases to trimming and J lost 2 bases, with 18 bases between them. Germline lookup yields CDR1 SGDLS and CDR2 YYNGEE. The length of the CDR3 is 15 residues. CDR3 nucleotides: TGTGCCAGCAACCCGGATGGGCAGGCTACCTACGAGCAGTACTTC. Its protein is CASNPDGQATYEQYF.

This chain uses TRBV28 with TRBJ2-7; unclear D gene. The V and J ends lost 5 bases and 4 bases respectively, with 21 bases between them. The CDR3 spans 16 residues. Germline V gene data show CDR1 as MDHEN and CDR2 as SYDVKM. CDR3 nucleotide sequence: TGTGCCAGCAGTCCAACCCCTAGTTCTGGATCGTACGAGCAGTACTTC. Translation: CASSPTPSSGSYEQYF.

The rearrangement uses TRBV15 and TRBJ1-1, with 12 bases that match TRBD1. The CDR3 contains 15 residues. Germline CDR1 and CDR2: LNHNV and YYDKDF (reference sequence). V was clipped by 9 bases and J by 5 bases; unmatched bases: 10. The CDR3 DNA sequence: TGTGCCACTATCCGGGACAGGGGGCTTGGGACTGAAGCTTTCTTT. Translating it yields CATIRDRGLGTEAFF.

The chain is built from TRBV6-5 and TRBJ1-1, with TRBD1 matching 7 bases. Germline values: CDR1 MNHEY, CDR2 SVGAGI. The CDR3 runs 12 residues. V trimming: 10 bases; J trimming: 2 bases; junction bases outside the gene matches: 4. CDR3: CATYRGNTEAFF. CDR3 nucleotides: TGTGCCACTTACAGGGGTAACACTGAAGCTTTCTTT.

This clone was recorded only once. V usage is TRBV7-8 and J usage is TRBJ2-7; TRBD1 agrees at 9 bases. CDR1 SGHVS and CDR2 FQNEAQ come from the germline V gene. The CDR3 runs 15 residues. Trimming took 5 bases from V and 6 from J; bases not matched to a gene: 11. For the CDR3, the DNA is TGTGCCAGCAGCCAAGCCGGGACAGGGACAGGCGAGCAGTACTTC. The encoded protein is CASSQAGTGTGEQYF.

In DNA, the CDR3 is TGTGCCAGTAGTATCGAGGGGGTGAATAGCAATCAGCCCCAGCATTTT. It is translated as CASSIEGVNSNQPQHF. V is TRBV19 and J is TRBJ1-5, with D tentatively TRBD1 (6 bases). The CDR3 length is 16 residues. The V end lost 3 bases, the J end lost 0 bases, and 12 bases lay between the germline ends. Germline V gene lookup returns CDR1 LNHDA and CDR2 SQIVND (reference sequence). Combining the CDR3 with reference TRBV19 and TRBJ1-5 gives the whole variable domain DGGITQSPKYLFRKEGQNVTLSCEQNLNHDAMYWYRQDPGQGLRLIYYSQIVNDFQKGDIAEGYSVSREKKESFPLTVTSAQKNPTAFYLCASSIEGVNSNQPQHFGDGTRLSIL.

This chain connects TRBV7-3 to TRBJ1-2, with 9 bases lining up with TRBD1. The CDR3 is 13 residues long. The V gene's germline CDR1 is SGHTA and CDR2 FQGTGA. V was pared by 4 bases and J by 7 bases, with 4 bases of the junction left unmatched. CDR3 nucleotide sequence: TGTGCCAGCAGCTCTGGGACAGGGTCTGGCTACACCTTC. It is translated as CASSSGTGSGYTF.